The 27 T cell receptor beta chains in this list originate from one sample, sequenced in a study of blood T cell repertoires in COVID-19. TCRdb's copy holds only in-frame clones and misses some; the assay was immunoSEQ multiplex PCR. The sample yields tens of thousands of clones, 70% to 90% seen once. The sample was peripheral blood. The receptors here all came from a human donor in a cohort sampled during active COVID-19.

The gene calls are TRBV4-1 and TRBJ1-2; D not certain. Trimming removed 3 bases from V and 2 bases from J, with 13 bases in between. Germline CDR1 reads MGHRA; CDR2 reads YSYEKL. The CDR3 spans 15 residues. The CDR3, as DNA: TGCGCCAGCAGCCAGGCCATCCCTGTGAACTATGGCTACACCTTC. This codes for CASSQAIPVNYGYTF.

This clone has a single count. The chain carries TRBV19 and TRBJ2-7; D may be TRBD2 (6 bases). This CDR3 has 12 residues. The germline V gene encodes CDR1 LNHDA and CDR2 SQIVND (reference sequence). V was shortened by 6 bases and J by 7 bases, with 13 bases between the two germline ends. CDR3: CASRGLAGEQYF. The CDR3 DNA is TGTGCCAGTAGGGGCCTGGCGGGAGAGCAGTACTTC.

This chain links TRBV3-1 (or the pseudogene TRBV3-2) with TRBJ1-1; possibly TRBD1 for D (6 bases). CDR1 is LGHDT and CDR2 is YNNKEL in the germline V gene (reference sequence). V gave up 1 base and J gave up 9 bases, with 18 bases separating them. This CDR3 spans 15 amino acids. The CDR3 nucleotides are TGTGCCAGCAGCCAAGCCCCAACAGGGTCAGCGAAAGCTTTCTTT. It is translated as CASSQAPTGSAKAFF.

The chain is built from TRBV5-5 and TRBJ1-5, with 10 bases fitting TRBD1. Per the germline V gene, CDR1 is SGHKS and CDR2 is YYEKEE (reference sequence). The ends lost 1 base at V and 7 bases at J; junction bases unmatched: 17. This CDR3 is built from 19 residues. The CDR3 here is CASSLTVTSVTGGGQPQHF. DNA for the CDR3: TGTGCCAGCAGCTTGACGGTTACGTCCGTGACAGGGGGCGGACAGCCCCAGCATTTT.

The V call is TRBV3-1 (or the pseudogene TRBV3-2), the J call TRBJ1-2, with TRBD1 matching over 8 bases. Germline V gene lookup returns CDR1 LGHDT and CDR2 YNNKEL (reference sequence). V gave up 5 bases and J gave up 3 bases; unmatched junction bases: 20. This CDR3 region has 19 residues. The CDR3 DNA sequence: TGTGCCAGCAGCTTAGAAAATGGGCCCCCGGGACAGGATCACTATGGCTACACCTTC. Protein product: CASSLENGPPGQDHYGYTF.

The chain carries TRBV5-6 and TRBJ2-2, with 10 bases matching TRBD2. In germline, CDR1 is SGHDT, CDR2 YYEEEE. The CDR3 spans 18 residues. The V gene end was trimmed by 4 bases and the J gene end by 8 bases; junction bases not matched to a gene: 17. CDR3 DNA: TGTGCCAGCAGCCCTTCTCGCTTTAGCGGGGGGTCGGTGGGGGAGCTGTTTTTT. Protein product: CASSPSRFSGGSVGELFF.

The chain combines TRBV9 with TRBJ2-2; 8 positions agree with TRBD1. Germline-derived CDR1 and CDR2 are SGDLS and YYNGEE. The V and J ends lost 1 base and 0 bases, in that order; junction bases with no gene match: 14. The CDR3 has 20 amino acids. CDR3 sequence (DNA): TGTGCCAGCAGCGTACGTAAAGGGACAGGTCTATCCCCGAACACCGGGGAGCTGTTTTTT. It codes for CASSVRKGTGLSPNTGELFF.

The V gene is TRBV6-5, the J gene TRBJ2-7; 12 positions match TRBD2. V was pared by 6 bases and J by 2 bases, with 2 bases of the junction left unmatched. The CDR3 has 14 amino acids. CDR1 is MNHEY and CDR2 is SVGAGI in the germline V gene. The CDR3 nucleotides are TGTGCCAGCAGAGGACTAGCGGGGCCCTACGAGCAGTACTTC. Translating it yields CASRGLAGPYEQYF.

The CDR3 loop is CASGGQGGLSTNEKLFF. CDR3 sequence (DNA): TGTGCCAGCGGGGGACAGGGCGGTCTTTCAACTAATGAAAAACTGTTTTTT. The genes are TRBV27 and TRBJ1-4, with 9 nucleotides matching TRBD1. The junction had 10 bases not matched to a gene; V was cut back by 8 bases and J by 0 bases. Germline V gene lookup returns CDR1 MNHEY and CDR2 SMNVEV (reference sequence). The CDR3 extends over 17 amino acids.

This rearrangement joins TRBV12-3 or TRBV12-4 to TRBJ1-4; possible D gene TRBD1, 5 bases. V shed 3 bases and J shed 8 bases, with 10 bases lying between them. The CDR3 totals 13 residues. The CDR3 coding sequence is TGTGCCAGCAGTTTTCAGGGTTGGGAAAAACTGTTTTTT. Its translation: CASSFQGWEKLFF.

The CDR3 sequence is CASSPRQGTGYGYTF. The CDR3 nucleotides read TGTGCCAGCTCACCTAGACAGGGGACCGGCTATGGCTACACCTTC. The chain is built from TRBV18 and TRBJ1-2; 8 nucleotides match TRBD1. Per germline, CDR1 KGHSH and CDR2 LQKENI. The CDR3 spans 15 residues. Trimming cost V 3 bases and J 4 bases; bases outside gene matches: 7.

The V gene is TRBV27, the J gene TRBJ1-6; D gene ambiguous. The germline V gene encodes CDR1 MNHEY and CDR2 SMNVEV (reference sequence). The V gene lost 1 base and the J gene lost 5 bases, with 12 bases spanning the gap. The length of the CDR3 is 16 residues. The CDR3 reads CASSLWVGAHNSPLHF. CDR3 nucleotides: TGTGCCAGCAGTTTATGGGTGGGAGCCCATAATTCACCCCTCCACTTT.

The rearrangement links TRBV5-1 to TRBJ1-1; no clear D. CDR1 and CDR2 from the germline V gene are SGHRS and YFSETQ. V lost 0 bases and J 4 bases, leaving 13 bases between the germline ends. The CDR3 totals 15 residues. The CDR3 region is CASSLGAGRRTEAFF. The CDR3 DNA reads TGCGCCAGCAGCTTGGGAGCGGGCCGGCGCACTGAAGCTTTCTTT.

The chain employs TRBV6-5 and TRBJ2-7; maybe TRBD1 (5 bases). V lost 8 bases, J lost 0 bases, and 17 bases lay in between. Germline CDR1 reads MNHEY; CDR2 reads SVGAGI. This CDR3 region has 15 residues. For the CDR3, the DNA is TGTGCCAGCCCAGCATGGGGCGACAACTCCTACGAGCAGTACTTC. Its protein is CASPAWGDNSYEQYF.

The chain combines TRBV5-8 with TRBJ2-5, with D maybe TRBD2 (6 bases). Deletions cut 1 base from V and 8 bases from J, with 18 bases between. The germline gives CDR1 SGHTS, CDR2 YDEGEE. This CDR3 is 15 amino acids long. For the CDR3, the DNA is TGTGCCAGCAGCTTGAGAGGCGGGGCAGCCACAACCCAGTACTTC. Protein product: CASSLRGGAATTQYF.

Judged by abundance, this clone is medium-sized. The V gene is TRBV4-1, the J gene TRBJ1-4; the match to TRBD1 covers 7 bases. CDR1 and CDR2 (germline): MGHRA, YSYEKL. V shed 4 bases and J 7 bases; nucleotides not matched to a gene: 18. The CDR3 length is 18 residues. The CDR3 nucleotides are TGCGCCAGCAGCCCCCAGCGACTGGTAACAGGGGCAACTGAAAAACTGTTTTTT. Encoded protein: CASSPQRLVTGATEKLFF.

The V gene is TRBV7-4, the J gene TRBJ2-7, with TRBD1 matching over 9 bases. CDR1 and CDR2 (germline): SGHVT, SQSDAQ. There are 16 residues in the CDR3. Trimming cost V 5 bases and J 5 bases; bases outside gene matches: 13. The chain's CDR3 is CASSPRGGDREDEQYF. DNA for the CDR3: TGTGCCAGCAGCCCCAGGGGGGGGGACAGGGAGGACGAGCAGTACTTC.

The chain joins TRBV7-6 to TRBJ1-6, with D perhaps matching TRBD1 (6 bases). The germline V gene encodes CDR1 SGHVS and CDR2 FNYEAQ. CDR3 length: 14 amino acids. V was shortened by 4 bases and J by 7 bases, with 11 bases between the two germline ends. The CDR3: CASSSDRTNSPLHF. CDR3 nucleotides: TGTGCCAGCAGCTCTGACAGGACCAATTCACCCCTCCACTTT.

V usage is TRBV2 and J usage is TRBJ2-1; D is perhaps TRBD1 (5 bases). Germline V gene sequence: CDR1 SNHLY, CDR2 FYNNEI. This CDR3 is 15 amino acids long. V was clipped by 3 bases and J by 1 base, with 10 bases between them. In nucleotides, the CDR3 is TGTGCCAGCAGTGATAGGGGTCTATCCTACAATGAGCAGTTCTTC. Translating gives CASSDRGLSYNEQFF.

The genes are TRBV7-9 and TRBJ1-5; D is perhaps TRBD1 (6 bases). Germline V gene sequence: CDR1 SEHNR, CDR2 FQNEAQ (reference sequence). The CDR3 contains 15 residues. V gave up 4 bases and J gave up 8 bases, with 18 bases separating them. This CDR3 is CASSSSRGAGEPQHF. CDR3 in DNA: TGTGCCAGCAGCTCGTCCCGGGGGGCTGGGGAGCCCCAGCATTTT.

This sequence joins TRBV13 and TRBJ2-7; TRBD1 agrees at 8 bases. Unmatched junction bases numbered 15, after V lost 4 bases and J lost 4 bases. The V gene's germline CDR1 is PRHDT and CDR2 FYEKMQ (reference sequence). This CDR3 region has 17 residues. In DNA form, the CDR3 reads TGTGCCAGCAGCTGGACGGACAGGGCGGATTTTAAGTACGAGCAGTACTTC. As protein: CASSWTDRADFKYEQYF.

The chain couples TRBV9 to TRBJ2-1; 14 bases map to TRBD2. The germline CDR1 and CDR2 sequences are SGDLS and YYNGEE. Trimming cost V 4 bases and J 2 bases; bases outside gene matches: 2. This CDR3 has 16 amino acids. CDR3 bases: TGTGCCAGCAGCCCGACTAGCGGGGGGGCCTACAATGAGCAGTTCTTC. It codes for CASSPTSGGAYNEQFF.

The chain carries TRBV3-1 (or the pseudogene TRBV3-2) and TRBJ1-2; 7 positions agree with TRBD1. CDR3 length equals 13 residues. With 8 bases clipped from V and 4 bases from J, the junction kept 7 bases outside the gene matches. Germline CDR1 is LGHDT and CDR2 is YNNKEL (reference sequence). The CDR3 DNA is TGTGCCAGCGGAGACAGGGACCTCTATGGCTACACCTTC. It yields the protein CASGDRDLYGYTF.

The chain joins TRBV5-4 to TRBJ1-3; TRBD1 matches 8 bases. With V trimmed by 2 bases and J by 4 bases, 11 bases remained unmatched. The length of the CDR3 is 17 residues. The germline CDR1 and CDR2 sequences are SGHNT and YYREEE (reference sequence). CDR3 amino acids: CASSFTSGQGTGNTIYF. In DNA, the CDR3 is TGTGCCAGCAGCTTCACTTCCGGACAGGGAACAGGAAACACCATATATTTT.

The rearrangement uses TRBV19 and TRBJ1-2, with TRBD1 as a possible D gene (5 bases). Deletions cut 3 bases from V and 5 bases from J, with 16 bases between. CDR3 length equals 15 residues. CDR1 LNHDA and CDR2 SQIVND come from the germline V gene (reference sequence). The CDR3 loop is CASSIEEGLWYGYTF. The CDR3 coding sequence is TGTGCCAGTAGTATTGAGGAGGGGTTATGGTATGGCTACACCTTC.

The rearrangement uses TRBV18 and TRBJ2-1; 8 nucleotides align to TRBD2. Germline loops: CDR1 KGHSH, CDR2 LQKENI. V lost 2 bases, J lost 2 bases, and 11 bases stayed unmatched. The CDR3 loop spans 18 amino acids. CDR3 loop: CASSPFTSTSGTYNEQFF. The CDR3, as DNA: TGTGCCAGCTCACCATTCACGTCTACTAGCGGAACCTACAATGAGCAGTTCTTC. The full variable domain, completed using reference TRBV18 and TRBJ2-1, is NAGVMQNPRHLVRRRGQEARLRCSPMKGHSHVYWYRQLPEEGLKFMVYLQKENIIDESGMPKERFSAEFPKEGPSILRIQQVVRGDSAAYFCASSPFTSTSGTYNEQFFGPGTRLTVL.

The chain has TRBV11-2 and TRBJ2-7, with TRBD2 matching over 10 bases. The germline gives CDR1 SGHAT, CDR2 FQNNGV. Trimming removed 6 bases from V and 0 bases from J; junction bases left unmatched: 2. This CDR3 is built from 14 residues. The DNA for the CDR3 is TGTGCCAGCAGTATAGCGGGGGGCTCCTACGAGCAGTACTTC. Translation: CASSIAGGSYEQYF. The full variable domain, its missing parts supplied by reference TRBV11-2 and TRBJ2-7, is EAGVAQSPRYKIIEKRQSVAFWCNPISGHATLYWYQQILGQGPKLLIQFQNNGVVDDSQLPKDRFSAERLKGVDSTLKIQPAKLEDSAVYLCASSIAGGSYEQYFGPGTRLTVT.